Sequencing of this TCR beta chain was carried out in a study of blood T cell repertoires in COVID-19. Study information: The cDNA or gDNA used as material had been derived from T cells, B-cell-depleted T cells, or PBMCs.

Profiled with immunoSEQ multiplex PCR; TCRdb holds only in-frame clones, not every one. The sample yields 140,000 or so clones, approximately 91% seen once. CDR3 length equals 14 residues. Trimming pared 4 bases from V and 5 bases from J, leaving 13 bases between. Germline V gene lookup returns CDR1 SNHLY and CDR2 FYNNEI. The sequence came from a man between 65 and 80 years old with acute or convalescent COVID-19. Sequencing was performed on peripheral blood. This rearrangement joins TRBV2 to TRBJ2-3; the D is unclear. CDR3 residues: CASSGNSREDTQYF. The CDR3 region has the DNA TGTGCCAGCAGTGGTAACAGCCGAGAAGATACGCAGTATTTT.